The 6 T cell receptor beta chains below were found in one sample sequenced in a study of cytomegalovirus exposure and HLA in healthy donors. The PCR ran on 60 Vbeta and 13 Jbeta primers. Some clones are missing from TCRdb's copy, which holds only in-frame ones; the method was immunoSEQ multiplex PCR. This sample contains 35,000 to 45,000 clones. The sample consisted of PBMCs. The receptors here all came from a woman aged 30 to 39 in good health and CMV-seropositive.

The chain links TRBV5-6 to TRBJ1-6; D is uncertain. V was shortened by 0 bases and J by 7 bases, with 14 bases between the two germline ends. The CDR3 runs 16 residues. Looked up from germline, CDR1 is SGHDT and CDR2 is YYEEEE. CDR3 DNA: TGTGCCAGCAGCTTGGGTCCAGGAGGCTGGAATTCACCCCTCCACTTT. As protein: CASSLGPGGWNSPLHF.

Note on this clone: The junction shows a germline mismatch at one end, possibly a read error. This same CDR3 is encoded by further DNA sequences in the sample. The chain uses TRBV28 and TRBJ1-5; no clear D gene. CDR1 is MDHEN and CDR2 is SYDVKM in the germline V gene. CDR3 length: 14 amino acids. CDR3 coding DNA: TGCGCCAGCAGGACCGGCGGAACCCATCAGCCCCAGCATTTT. This translates into CASRTGGTHQPQHF.

This chain uses TRBV5-6 with TRBJ1-3, with a weak D call TRBD1 (6 bases). Trimming took 4 bases from V and 4 from J, leaving 15 bases between them. This CDR3 region has 15 residues. Germline lookup yields CDR1 SGHDT and CDR2 YYEEEE. CDR3 region: CASSPIGGKGNTIYF. The DNA for the CDR3 is TGTGCCAGCAGCCCCATAGGGGGAAAAGGAAACACCATATATTTT.

About this clone: Other DNA sequences in this specimen translate into the identical CDR3. J is TRBJ1-1 and V is TRBV7-9; 7 positions agree with TRBD1. V trimming: 4 bases; J trimming: 7 bases; junction bases outside the gene matches: 3. Germline CDR1 reads SEHNR; CDR2 reads FQNEAQ (reference sequence). The CDR3 totals 12 residues. The chain's CDR3 is CASSSGQVEAFF. CDR3 sequence (DNA): TGTGCCAGCAGCTCCGGACAGGTTGAAGCTTTCTTT.

The J gene is TRBJ1-5, the V gene TRBV5-1, with D unclear. V lost 0 bases and J lost 7, with 11 bases in between. This CDR3 has 14 residues. Germline V gives CDR1 SGHRS, CDR2 YFSETQ. CDR3 coding DNA: TGCGCCAGCAGCTTGGCCGAGGGAGGACAGCCCCAGCATTTT. Protein: CASSLAEGGQPQHF.

The chain has TRBV19 and TRBJ2-2, with TRBD2 identical over 7 bases. The CDR3 length is 17 residues. V shed 1 base and J 4 bases; nucleotides not matched to a gene: 9. Germline V gene data show CDR1 as LNHDA and CDR2 as SQIVND (reference sequence). Here the CDR3 reads CASSIGGGGFGTGELFF. CDR3 nucleotides: TGTGCCAGTAGTATAGGTGGGGGGGGTTTTGGCACCGGGGAGCTGTTTTTT.